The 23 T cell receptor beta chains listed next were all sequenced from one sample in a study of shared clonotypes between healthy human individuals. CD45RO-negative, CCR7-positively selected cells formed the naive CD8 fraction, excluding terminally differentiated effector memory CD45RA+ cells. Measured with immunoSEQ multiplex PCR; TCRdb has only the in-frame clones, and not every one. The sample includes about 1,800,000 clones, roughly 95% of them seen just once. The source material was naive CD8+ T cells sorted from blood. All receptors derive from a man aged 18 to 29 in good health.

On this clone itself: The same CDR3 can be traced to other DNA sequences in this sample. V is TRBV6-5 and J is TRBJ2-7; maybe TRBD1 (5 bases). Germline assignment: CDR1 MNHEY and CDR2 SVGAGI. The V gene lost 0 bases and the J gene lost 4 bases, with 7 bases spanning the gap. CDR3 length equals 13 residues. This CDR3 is CASSYSGPYEQYF. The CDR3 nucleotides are TGTGCCAGCAGTTACTCGGGGCCGTACGAGCAGTACTTC.

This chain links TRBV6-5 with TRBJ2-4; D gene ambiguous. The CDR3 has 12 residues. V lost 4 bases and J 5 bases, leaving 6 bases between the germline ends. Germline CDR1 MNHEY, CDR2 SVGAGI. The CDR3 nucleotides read TGTGCCAGCAGTTCGGACGAAAACATTCAGTACTTC. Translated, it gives CASSSDENIQYF.

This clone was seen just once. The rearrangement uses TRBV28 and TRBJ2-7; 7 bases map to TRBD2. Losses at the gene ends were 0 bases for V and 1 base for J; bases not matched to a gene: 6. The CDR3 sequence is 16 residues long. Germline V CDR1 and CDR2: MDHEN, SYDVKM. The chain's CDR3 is CASSLWLAETSYEQYF. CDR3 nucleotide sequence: TGTGCCAGCAGTTTATGGCTAGCGGAAACATCCTACGAGCAGTACTTC.

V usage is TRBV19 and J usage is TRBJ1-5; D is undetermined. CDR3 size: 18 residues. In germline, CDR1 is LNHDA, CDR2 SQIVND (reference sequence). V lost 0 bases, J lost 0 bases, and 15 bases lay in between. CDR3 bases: TGTGCCAGTAGTATAGATCTATTTTCGGGGATTAGCAATCAGCCCCAGCATTTT. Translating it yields CASSIDLFSGISNQPQHF.

The CDR3 here is CASRPGQGLHYEQYF. CDR3 DNA sequence: TGTGCAAGTCGGCCTGGACAGGGTTTGCACTACGAGCAGTACTTC. The chain recombines TRBV12-2 with TRBJ2-7; the D call TRBD1 from the table was never checked on the DNA. TRBV12-2 corresponds to a pseudogene. This CDR3 has 15 residues.

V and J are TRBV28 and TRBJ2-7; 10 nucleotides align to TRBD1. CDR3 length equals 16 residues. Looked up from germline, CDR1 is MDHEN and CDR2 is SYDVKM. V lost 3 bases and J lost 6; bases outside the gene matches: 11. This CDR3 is CASSFSLADRGSEQYF. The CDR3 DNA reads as TGTGCCAGCAGTTTTTCCTTGGCGGACAGGGGGTCCGAGCAGTACTTC. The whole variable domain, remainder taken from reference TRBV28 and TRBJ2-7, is DVKVTQSSRYLVKRTGEKVFLECVQDMDHENMFWYRQDPGLGLRLIYFSYDVKMKEKGDIPEGYSVSREKKERFSLILESASTNQTSMYLCASSFSLADRGSEQYFGPGTRLTVT.

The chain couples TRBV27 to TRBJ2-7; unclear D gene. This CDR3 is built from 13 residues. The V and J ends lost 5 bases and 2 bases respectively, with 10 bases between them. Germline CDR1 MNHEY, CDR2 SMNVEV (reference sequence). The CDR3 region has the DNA TGTGCCAGCAGTCCCCTGGATGCCTACGAGCAGTACTTC. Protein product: CASSPLDAYEQYF.

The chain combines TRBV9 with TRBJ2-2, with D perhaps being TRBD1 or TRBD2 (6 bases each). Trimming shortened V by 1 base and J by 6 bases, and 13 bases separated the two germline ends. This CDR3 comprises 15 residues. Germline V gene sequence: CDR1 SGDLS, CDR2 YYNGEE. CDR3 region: CASSVSGGGAGELFF. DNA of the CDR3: TGTGCCAGCAGCGTATCTGGAGGGGGTGCCGGGGAGCTGTTTTTT.

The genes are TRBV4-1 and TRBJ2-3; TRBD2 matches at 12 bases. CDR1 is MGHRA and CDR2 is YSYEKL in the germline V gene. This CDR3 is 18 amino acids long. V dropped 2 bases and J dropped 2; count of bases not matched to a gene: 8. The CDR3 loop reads CASSQLPLAGGNTDTQYF. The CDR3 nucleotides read TGCGCCAGCAGCCAACTACCACTAGCGGGGGGAAACACAGATACGCAGTATTTT.

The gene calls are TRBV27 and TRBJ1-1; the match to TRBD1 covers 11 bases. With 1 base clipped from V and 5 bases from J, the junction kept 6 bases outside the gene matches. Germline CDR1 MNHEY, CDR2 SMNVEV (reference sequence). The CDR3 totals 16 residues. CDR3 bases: TGTGCCAGCAGTTTATTGGGGACAGGGGGGAAGACTGAAGCTTTCTTT. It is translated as CASSLLGTGGKTEAFF.

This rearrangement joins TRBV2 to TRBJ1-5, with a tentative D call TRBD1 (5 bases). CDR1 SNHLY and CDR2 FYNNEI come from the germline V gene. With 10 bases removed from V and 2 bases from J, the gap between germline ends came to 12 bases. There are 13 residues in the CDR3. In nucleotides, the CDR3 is TGTGCCACCATGGAAGGGGGCAATCAGCCCCAGCATTTT. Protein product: CATMEGGNQPQHF. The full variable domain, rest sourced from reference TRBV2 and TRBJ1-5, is EPEVTQTPSHQVTQMGQEVILRCVPISNHLYFYWYRQILGQKVEFLVSFYNNEISEKSEIFDDQFSVERPDGSNFTLKIRSTKLEDSAMYFCATMEGGNQPQHFGDGTRLSIL.

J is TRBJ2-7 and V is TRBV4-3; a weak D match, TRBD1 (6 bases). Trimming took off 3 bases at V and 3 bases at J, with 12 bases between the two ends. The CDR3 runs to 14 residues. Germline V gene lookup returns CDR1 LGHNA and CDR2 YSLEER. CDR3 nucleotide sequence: TGCGCCAGCAGCCATATCGAGGGGGACTACGAGCAGTACTTC. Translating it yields CASSHIEGDYEQYF.

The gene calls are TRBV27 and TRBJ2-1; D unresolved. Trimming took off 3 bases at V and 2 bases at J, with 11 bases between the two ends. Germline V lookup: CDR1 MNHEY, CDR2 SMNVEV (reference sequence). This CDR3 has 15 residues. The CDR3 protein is CASSFLGFTYNEQFF. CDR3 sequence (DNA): TGTGCCAGCAGTTTCCTAGGGTTCACCTACAATGAGCAGTTCTTC.

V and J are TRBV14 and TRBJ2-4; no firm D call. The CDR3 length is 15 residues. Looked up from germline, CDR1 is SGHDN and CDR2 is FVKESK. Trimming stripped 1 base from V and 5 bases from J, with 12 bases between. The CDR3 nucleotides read TGTGCCAGCAGCCAAGGTCTGGGGTCAGAAAACATTCAGTACTTC. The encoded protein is CASSQGLGSENIQYF.

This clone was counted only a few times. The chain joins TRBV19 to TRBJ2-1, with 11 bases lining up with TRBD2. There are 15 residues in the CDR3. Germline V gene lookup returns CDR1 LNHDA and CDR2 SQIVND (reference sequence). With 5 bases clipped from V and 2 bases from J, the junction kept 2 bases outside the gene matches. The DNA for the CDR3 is TGTGCCAGTAGTCTGGGACTAGCGGCCTACAATGAGCAGTTCTTC. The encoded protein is CASSLGLAAYNEQFF.

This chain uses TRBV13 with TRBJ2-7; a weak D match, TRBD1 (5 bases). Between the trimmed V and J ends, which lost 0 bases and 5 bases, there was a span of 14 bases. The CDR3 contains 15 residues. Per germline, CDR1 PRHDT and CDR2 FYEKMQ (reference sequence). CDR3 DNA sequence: TGTGCCAGCAGCTTAGGTCCCCAGGGATCCCACGAGCAGTACTTC. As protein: CASSLGPQGSHEQYF. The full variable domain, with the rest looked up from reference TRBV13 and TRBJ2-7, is AAGVIQSPRHLIKEKRETATLKCYPIPRHDTVYWYQQGPGQDPQFLISFYEKMQSDKGSIPDRFSAQQFSDYHSELNMSSLELGDSALYFCASSLGPQGSHEQYFGPGTRLTVT.

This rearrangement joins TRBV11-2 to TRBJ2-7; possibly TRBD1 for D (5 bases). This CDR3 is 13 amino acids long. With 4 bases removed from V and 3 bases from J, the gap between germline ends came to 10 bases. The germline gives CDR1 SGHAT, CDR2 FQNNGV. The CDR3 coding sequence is TGTGCCAGCAGCTACTGGGGCAGCTACGAGCAGTACTTC. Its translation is CASSYWGSYEQYF.

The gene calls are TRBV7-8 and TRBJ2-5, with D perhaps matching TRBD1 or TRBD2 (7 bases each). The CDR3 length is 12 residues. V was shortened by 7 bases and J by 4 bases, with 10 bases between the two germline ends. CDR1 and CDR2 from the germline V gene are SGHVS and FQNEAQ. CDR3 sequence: CASTRGGETQYF. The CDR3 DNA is TGTGCCAGCACCAGGGGGGGAGAGACCCAGTACTTC.

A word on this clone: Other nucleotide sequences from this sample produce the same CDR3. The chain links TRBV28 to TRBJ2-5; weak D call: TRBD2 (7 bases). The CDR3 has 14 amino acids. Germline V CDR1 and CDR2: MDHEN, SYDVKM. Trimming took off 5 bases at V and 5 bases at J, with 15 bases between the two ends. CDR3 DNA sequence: TGTGCCAGCAGTCTGACAGGACTAGGGGAGACCCAGTACTTC. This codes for CASSLTGLGETQYF.

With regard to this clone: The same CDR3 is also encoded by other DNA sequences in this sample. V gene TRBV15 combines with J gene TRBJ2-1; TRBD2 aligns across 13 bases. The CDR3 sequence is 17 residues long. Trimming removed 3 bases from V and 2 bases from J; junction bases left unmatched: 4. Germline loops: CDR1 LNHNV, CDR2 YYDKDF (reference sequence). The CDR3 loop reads CATSREGLAGAYNEQFF. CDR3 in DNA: TGTGCCACCAGCAGGGAAGGACTAGCGGGAGCCTACAATGAGCAGTTCTTC.

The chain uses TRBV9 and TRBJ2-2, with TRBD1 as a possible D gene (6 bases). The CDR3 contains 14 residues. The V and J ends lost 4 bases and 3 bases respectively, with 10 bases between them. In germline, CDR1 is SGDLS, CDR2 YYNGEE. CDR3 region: CASSIYRDTGELFF. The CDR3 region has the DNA TGTGCCAGCAGCATATACAGGGACACCGGGGAGCTGTTTTTT.

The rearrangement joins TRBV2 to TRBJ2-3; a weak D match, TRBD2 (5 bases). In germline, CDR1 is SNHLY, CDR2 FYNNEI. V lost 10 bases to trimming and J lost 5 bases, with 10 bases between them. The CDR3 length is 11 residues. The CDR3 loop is CAIDRGDTQYF. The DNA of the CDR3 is TGTGCCATAGATCGGGGAGATACGCAGTATTTT. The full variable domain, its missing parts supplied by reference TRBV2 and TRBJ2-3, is EPEVTQTPSHQVTQMGQEVILRCVPISNHLYFYWYRQILGQKVEFLVSFYNNEISEKSEIFDDQFSVERPDGSNFTLKIRSTKLEDSAMYFCAIDRGDTQYFGPGTRLTVL.

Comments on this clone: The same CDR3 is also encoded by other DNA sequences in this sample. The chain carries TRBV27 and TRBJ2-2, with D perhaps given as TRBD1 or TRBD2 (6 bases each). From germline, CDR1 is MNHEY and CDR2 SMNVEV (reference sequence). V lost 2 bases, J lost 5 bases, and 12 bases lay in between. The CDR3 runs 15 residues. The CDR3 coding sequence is TGTGCCAGCAGTTTAGGAGGGGGGTCGACCGGGGAGCTGTTTTTT. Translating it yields CASSLGGGSTGELFF.